This is a list of T cell receptor beta chains from one sample in a study of beta chain features in type 1 diabetes. Only in-frame clones appear in the TCRdb table, and some are missing; sequencing was by immunoSEQ multiplex PCR. The repertoire has around 330,000 clones, more than 9.5% of them found once; the top ten carry about 0.015%. Sequenced input: naive CD4+ T cells from blood. All receptors derive from a woman younger than 45 in good health. The CDR3 runs from the conserved cysteine through the conserved F or W. Fields, in order: D gene, clone size, J gene, V gene, CDR3 protein, CDR3 DNA. A D gene is named only where the DNA matches it firmly. Clone size is stated in some rows and not others, as once, few, many or a class when expanded.

>TRBD2|.|TRBJ2-5|TRBV4-3
CASSQGAGVGETQYF
TGCGCCAGCAGCCAAGGAGCGGGAGTGGGGGAGACCCAGTACTTC
>TRBD1|.|TRBJ2-7|TRBV9
CASSYGQGGSYEQYF
TGTGCCAGCAGCTATGGACAGGGGGGCTCCTACGAGCAGTACTTC
>TRBD1|few|TRBJ2-5|TRBV28
CASSKGAGETQYF
TGTGCCAGCAGTAAGGGGGCGGGAGAGACCCAGTACTTC
>.|.|TRBJ2-3|TRBV18
CASSPPSASSTDTQYF
TGTGCCAGCTCACCACCGTCGGCTAGCAGCACAGATACGCAGTATTTT
>.|few|TRBJ2-4|TRBV6-1
CASRTGKAKNIQYF
TGTGCCAGCAGGACTGGAAAGGCCAAAAACATTCAGTACTTC
>TRBD1|.|TRBJ1-1|TRBV28
CASRDRLLEAFF
TGTGCCAGCAGGGACAGGTTGCTGGAAGCTTTCTTT
>.|few|TRBJ2-7|TRBV5-1
CASSFLQGGEQYF
TGCGCCAGCAGCTTCCTCCAGGGTGGTGAGCAGTACTTC
>.|few|TRBJ2-7|TRBV5-1
CASSLTSSHTGGEQYF
TGCGCCAGCAGCTTGACTTCGAGTCATACCGGGGGCGAGCAGTACTTC
>TRBD2|few|TRBJ2-1|TRBV10-3
CAIRDREGAGGGEQFF
TGTGCCATCAGAGACAGGGAGGGAGCGGGAGGTGGTGAGCAGTTCTTC
>TRBD1|.|TRBJ2-1|TRBV30
CAGSPGGDEQFF
TGTGCCGGGAGCCCAGGGGGCGATGAGCAGTTCTTC
>TRBD2|few|TRBJ2-1|TRBV7-2
CASSLVAGDVHEQFF
TGTGCCAGCAGCTTAGTTGCGGGAGATGTCCATGAGCAGTTCTTC
>TRBD2|few|TRBJ2-1|TRBV11-2
CASSFGTSGYNEQFF
TGTGCCAGCAGCTTCGGGACTAGCGGGTACAATGAGCAGTTCTTC
>TRBD1|.|TRBJ2-7|TRBV19
CASSIRQGSSYEQYF
TGTGCCAGTAGTATAAGACAGGGGTCGTCCTACGAGCAGTACTTC
>TRBD2|few|TRBJ2-1|TRBV5-4
CASSRPNREGQGNEQFF
TGTGCCAGCAGCCGCCCCAATCGGGAGGGACAAGGCAATGAGCAGTTCTTC
>TRBD2|few|TRBJ2-7|TRBV5-4
CASSPGTSSSYEQYF
TGTGCCAGCAGCCCCGGGACTAGCTCTTCCTACGAGCAGTACTTC
>TRBD1|.|TRBJ1-2|TRBV7-3
CASSLTGDRNYGYTF
TGTGCCAGCAGCTTAACGGGGGACAGGAACTATGGCTACACCTTC
>TRBD2|few|TRBJ2-7|TRBV5-4
CASSLESGISREQYF
TGTGCCAGCAGCTTGGAGAGCGGGATTAGTCGCGAGCAGTACTTC
>TRBD2|.|TRBJ2-5|TRBV7-2
CASSLSIAGGPGQETQYF
TGTGCCAGCAGCTTATCCATAGCGGGAGGGCCGGGGCAAGAGACCCAGTACTTC
>TRBD2|.|TRBJ2-5|TRBV27
CASSLSGTSGRVGFETQYF
TGTGCCAGCAGTTTATCTGGGACTAGCGGGAGAGTGGGGTTCGAGACCCAGTACTTC
>TRBD1|.|TRBJ2-7|TRBV5-1
CASSWGDRDGYEQYF
TGCGCCAGCAGCTGGGGGGACAGGGACGGCTACGAGCAGTACTTC
>TRBD1|.|TRBJ2-1|TRBV7-2
CASSYSGQAGNEQFF
TGTGCCAGCAGCTATAGTGGACAGGCGGGCAATGAGCAGTTCTTC
>TRBD1|.|TRBJ1-2|TRBV15
CATSRQRQGHYGYTF
TGTGCCACCAGCAGACAAAGACAGGGTCACTATGGCTACACCTTC
>TRBD2|few|TRBJ2-3|TRBV7-2
CASSLALLLAGGRSTDTQYF
TGTGCCAGCAGCTTAGCGCTTCTATTAGCGGGAGGGCGCAGCACAGATACGCAGTATTTT
>.|.|TRBJ2-2|TRBV28
CASSSSNTGELFF
TGTGCCAGCAGCTCGTCGAACACCGGGGAGCTGTTTTTT
>.|.|TRBJ2-1|TRBV7-3
CASSLGAGDWNEQFF
TGTGCCAGCAGCTTAGGTGCAGGGGATTGGAATGAGCAGTTCTTC
>.|once|TRBJ1-3|TRBV19
CASTGISGNTIYF
TGTGCCAGTACAGGCATCTCTGGAAACACCATATATTTT
>TRBD2|.|TRBJ2-1|TRBV2
CASLAGSYNEQFF
TGTGCCAGTCTAGCGGGGTCCTACAATGAGCAGTTCTTC
>TRBD2|.|TRBJ2-3|TRBV7-2
CASSLGSGSLLTQYF
TGTGCCAGCAGCTTAGGTAGCGGGAGTCTCCTCACGCAGTATTTT
>.|.|TRBJ1-5|TRBV7-2
CASSPTGNNQPQHF
TGTGCCAGCAGCCCCACAGGGAACAATCAGCCCCAGCATTTT
>TRBD1|few|TRBJ2-1|TRBV28
CASSLTGGYNEQFF
TGTGCCAGCAGTTTGACAGGGGGCTACAATGAGCAGTTCTTC
>.|few|TRBJ2-5|TRBV5-5
CASRGQETQYF
TGTGCCAGCCGCGGGCAAGAGACCCAGTACTTC
>TRBD2|few|TRBJ2-1|TRBV19
CASSRGPGLAGANEQFF
TGTGCCAGTAGTAGGGGCCCCGGACTAGCGGGAGCCAATGAGCAGTTCTTC
>.|few|TRBJ2-3|TRBV4-3
CASSQEIQGGQYF
TGCGCCAGCAGCCAAGAAATACAGGGCGGACAGTATTTT
>.|.|TRBJ2-5|TRBV7-9
CASSFSVRGETQYF
TGTGCCAGCAGCTTTAGCGTGAGGGGGGAGACCCAGTACTTC
>.|.|TRBJ2-6|TRBV7-9
CASSLTQGTTGANVLTF
TGTGCCAGCAGCTTAACCCAGGGTACAACTGGGGCCAACGTCCTGACTTTC
>.|.|TRBJ1-4|TRBV7-2
CASSPQGWGANEKLFF
TGTGCCAGCAGCCCGCAAGGCTGGGGAGCTAATGAAAAACTGTTTTTT